This T cell receptor beta chain appears in the sequencing data of a study of Graves' ophthalmopathy and Graves' hyperthyroidism. Germline V gene data show CDR1 as SGHVS and CDR2 as FNYEAQ. This CDR3 comprises 14 residues. Trimming shortened V by 6 bases and J by 5 bases, and 11 bases separated the two germline ends. As diagnostic evidence, clinical symptoms, serum thyroxine, TRAb, thyroid ultrasound and orbital computed tomography were relied upon. Study-wide points: Cross-validated, the 13-signature model showed 87.88%/81.08% sensitivity/specificity, and 80%/75% in the test set.

RNA transcripts served as template for amplifying TCR beta CDR3 sequences. Second-round multiplex PCR followed a first-round RT-PCR using HTBI primers. One entry per CDR3 protein, called by TCRdb with MiXCR from the multiplex PCR reads. The table lists a few hundred thousand distinct CDR3 sequences, approximately 37% of them singletons, with 4% to 5% in the top ten. Many counts were recorded for this clonotype. The antigen remains undetermined. Source material: peripheral blood or thyroid tissue (not recorded which). This receptor was identified in an adult man with Graves' hyperthyroidism. The rearrangement links TRBV7-6 to TRBJ1-6; D is undetermined. The CDR3 region has the DNA TGTGCCAGCAGTGAGACCGCGGATAATTCACCCCTCCACTTT. The encoded protein is CASSETADNSPLHF.